This T cell receptor beta chain derives from a study of shared clonotypes between healthy human individuals. Turning to the study itself: Donors had three CD4 naive, three CD4 memory, two CD8 naive and one CD8 memory plate apiece. Study findings and constraints: In having few donors, the study represented limited genetic and exposure-history diversity. Blood was the only sampled material, and tissue repertoires likely differ.

The naive CD8 population came from CD45RO-negative cells selected for CCR7, without terminally differentiated effector memory CD45RA+ cells. Comments on this clone: Its target is unknown.

The CDR3 covers 15 residues. CDR1 is MNHEY, CDR2 SMNVEV, per germline (reference sequence). V was shortened by 1 base and J by 0 bases, with 10 bases between the two germline ends. TCRdb's copy holds only in-frame clones and misses some; the assay was immunoSEQ multiplex PCR. The data show more than 2 million clones, 85% to 95% seen once. The specimen sequenced was naive CD8+ T cells sorted from blood. The chain combines TRBV27 with TRBJ2-7, with no clear D. The receptor's source is a man aged 18 to 35 in good health. The CDR3, as DNA: TGTGCCAGCAGTTTATTGGGCCTCAGCTCCTACGAGCAGTACTTC. Protein: CASSLLGLSSYEQYF.